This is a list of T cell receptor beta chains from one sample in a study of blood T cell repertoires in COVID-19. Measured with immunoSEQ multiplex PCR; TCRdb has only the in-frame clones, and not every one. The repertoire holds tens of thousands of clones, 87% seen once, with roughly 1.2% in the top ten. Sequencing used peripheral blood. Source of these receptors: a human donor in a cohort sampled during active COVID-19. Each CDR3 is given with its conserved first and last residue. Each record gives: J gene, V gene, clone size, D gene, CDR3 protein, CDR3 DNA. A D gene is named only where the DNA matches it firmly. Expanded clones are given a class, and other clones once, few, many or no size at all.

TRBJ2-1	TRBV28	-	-	CASRLQGNEQFF	TGTGCCAGTCGGTTACAGGGCAATGAGCAGTTCTTC
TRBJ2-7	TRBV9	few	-	CASSVEQGYEQYF	TGTGCCAGCAGCGTAGAACAGGGCTACGAGCAGTACTTC
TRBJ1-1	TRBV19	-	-	CASTLSGPMNTEAFF	TGTGCCAGTACCCTATCAGGGCCCATGAACACTGAAGCTTTCTTT
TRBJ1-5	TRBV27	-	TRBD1	CASTQTGGSNQPQHF	TGTGCCAGCACCCAGACAGGGGGAAGCAATCAGCCCCAGCATTTT
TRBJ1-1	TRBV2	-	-	CASTYTRNTEAFF	TGTGCCAGCACCTACACTAGGAACACTGAAGCTTTCTTT
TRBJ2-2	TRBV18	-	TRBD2	CASSPRRLAGGPAGELFF	TGTGCCAGCTCACCAAGAAGGCTAGCGGGAGGGCCCGCCGGGGAGCTGTTTTTT
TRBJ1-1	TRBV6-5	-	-	CASLDTGGTEAFF	TGTGCCAGCTTAGACACCGGGGGCACTGAAGCTTTCTTT
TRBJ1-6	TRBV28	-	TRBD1	CASHPTGDNSPLHF	TGTGCCAGCCACCCGACAGGGGATAATTCACCCCTCCACTTT
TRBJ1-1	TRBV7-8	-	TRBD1	CASSLGLAGGNTEAFF	TGTGCCAGCAGCTTAGGGCTGGCAGGGGGGAACACTGAAGCTTTCTTT
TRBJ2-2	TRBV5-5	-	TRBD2	CASSVGLAPSGELFF	TGTGCCAGCAGCGTGGGACTAGCGCCATCCGGGGAGCTGTTTTTT
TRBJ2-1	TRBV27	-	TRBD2	CASSPRLAAYNEQFF	TGTGCCAGCAGTCCCCGCCTAGCGGCTTACAATGAGCAGTTCTTC
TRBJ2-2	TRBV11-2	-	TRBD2	CASSSRSGRYTGELFF	TGTGCCAGCAGCTCCCGGAGCGGGAGATACACCGGGGAGCTGTTTTTT
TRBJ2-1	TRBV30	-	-	CAFSGTIGTNEQFF	TGTGCCTTTTCCGGGACAATTGGAACCAATGAGCAGTTCTTC
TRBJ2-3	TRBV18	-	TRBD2	CASSRGTSVTSTDTQYF	TGTGCCAGCTCACGAGGTACTAGCGTAACTAGCACAGATACGCAGTATTTT
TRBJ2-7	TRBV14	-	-	CASSQEQGRPYEQYF	TGTGCCAGCAGCCAAGAACAGGGGAGGCCCTACGAGCAGTACTTC
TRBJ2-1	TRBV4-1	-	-	CASSQLDLVAYNEQFF	TGCGCCAGCAGCCAACTCGACTTAGTCGCCTACAATGAGCAGTTCTTC
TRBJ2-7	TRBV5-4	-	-	CASSLGKGAPNEQYF	TGTGCCAGCAGCCTCGGGAAGGGAGCCCCAAACGAGCAGTACTTC